These T cell receptor beta chains were read from a single sample in a study of blood T cell repertoires in COVID-19. Only in-frame clones appear in the TCRdb table, and some are missing; sequencing was by immunoSEQ multiplex PCR. The data hold tens of thousands of clones, with around 82% observed a single time. Sequenced: peripheral blood. These receptors came from a man aged 50 or older with active COVID-19. Both conserved end residues are part of each CDR3. D genes are given only for firm matches. Size is stated for part of the rows, as once, few or many counts, or as a class when the clone is expanded.

NA,15,TRBJ2-3,TRBV5-6,NA,TGTGCCAGCAGCTTGGGAGTCAGGGGCACAGATACGCAGTATTTT,CASSLGVRGTDTQYF
NA,13,TRBJ2-5,TRBV5-1,NA,TGCGCCAGCAGCTTGGCCGATCAGGAGACCCAGTACTTC,CASSLADQETQYF
few,14,TRBJ2-1,TRBV19,TRBD1,TGTGCCAGTAGGCGGGACAGGGGTAGTGATGAGCAGTTCTTC,CASRRDRGSDEQFF
NA,16,TRBJ2-5,TRBV5-4,TRBD2,TGTGCCAGCAGCTTGGATCATGCTAGCGGGGGTGAGACCCAGTACTTC,CASSLDHASGGETQYF
once,17,TRBJ1-1,TRBV5-6,NA,TGTGCCAGCAGCGGGTGGTCTGACAGTACCATGAACACTGAAGCTTTCTTT,CASSGWSDSTMNTEAFF
NA,13,TRBJ1-1,TRBV18,NA,TGTGCCAGCTCAGAGGGACAAGAATATGAAGCTTTCTTT,CASSEGQEYEAFF
NA,16,TRBJ2-5,TRBV5-1,NA,TGCGCCAGCAGCTTGGAGGGCGGGAAGGGCCAAGAGACCCAGTACTTC,CASSLEGGKGQETQYF
NA,15,TRBJ2-3,TRBV5-1,TRBD1,TGCGCCAGCAGCACTGGAGGGACAGGGGGACGTACGCAGTATTTT,CASSTGGTGGRTQYF
NA,15,TRBJ2-1,TRBV10-1,NA,TGCGCCAGCAGCAAAGTTCTTGGGGGGTCAAATGAGCAGTTCTTC,CASSKVLGGSNEQFF
NA,17,TRBJ1-1,TRBV18,TRBD1,TGTGCCAGCTCACCACCGGGAGGACAGGGTCGTCGGACTGAAGCTTTCTTT,CASSPPGGQGRRTEAFF
NA,12,TRBJ2-7,TRBV29-1,NA,TGCAGCGTGAACCGGGACTCCTACGAGCAGTACTTC,CSVNRDSYEQYF
once,15,TRBJ2-1,TRBV7-2,NA,TGTGCCAGCAGCTTAGGCGGTTACTCCTACAATGAGCAGTTCTTC,CASSLGGYSYNEQFF
NA,14,TRBJ2-5,TRBV5-4,TRBD1,TGTGCCAGCAGCCATAGACAGGGTGTCGAGACCCAGTACTTC,CASSHRQGVETQYF
NA,16,TRBJ2-7,TRBV18,NA,TGTGCCAGCTCACCACCGGGGGCAGGGGGGCCCTACGAGCAGTACTTC,CASSPPGAGGPYEQYF
few,14,TRBJ1-6,TRBV25-1,NA,TGTGCCAGCAGTGACACAGGGCCTCATTCACCCCTCCACTTT,CASSDTGPHSPLHF
NA,10,TRBJ1-5,TRBV20-1,NA,TGCAGTGCAAACACAGAGCCCCAGCATTTT,CSANTEPQHF
NA,14,TRBJ2-7,TRBV6-2/TRBV6-3,NA,TGTGCCAGCAGTTCCTATCTCCGCGGGTACGAGCAGTACTTC,CASSSYLRGYEQYF
NA,19,TRBJ2-7,TRBV4-3,TRBD2,TGCGCCAGCAGCCAAGTTCCCCGGCGGGAGGGCGACTACGCCTACGAGCAGTACTTC,CASSQVPRREGDYAYEQYF
once,16,TRBJ2-7,TRBV18,TRBD1,TGTGCCAGCTCACCATCTCCGGGACAGGGGGCCCGGGAGCAGTACTTC,CASSPSPGQGAREQYF
NA,13,TRBJ2-2,TRBV15,NA,TGTGCCACCAAGAGGGAGGACACCGGGGAGCTGTTTTTT,CATKREDTGELFF
NA,15,TRBJ2-6,TRBV24-1,NA,TGTGCCACCGAGGGTTGGAGATCTGGGGCCAACGTCCTGACTTTC,CATEGWRSGANVLTF
NA,14,TRBJ2-2,TRBV7-2,NA,TGTGCCAGCAGCGAGGCAACGGAAGCCGGGGAGCTGTTTTTT,CASSEATEAGELFF
NA,15,TRBJ2-4,TRBV6-5,TRBD2,TGTGCCAGCAGCCGATTCGGGACTAGCGGAAACATTCAGTACTTC,CASSRFGTSGNIQYF
NA,15,TRBJ2-1,TRBV5-1,TRBD2,TGCGCCAGCAGCTTGAGTAGCGGGAGGGCCACTGAGCAGTTCTTC,CASSLSSGRATEQFF
NA,18,TRBJ2-7,TRBV28,TRBD1,TGTGCCAGCAGTTTACCCGGGACAGGGATCCCTAGCTCCTACGAGCAGTACTTC,CASSLPGTGIPSSYEQYF
NA,16,TRBJ2-2,TRBV5-4,TRBD2,TGTGCCAGCAGCTTGGATCGGGAGGGCCTAACCGGGGAGCTGTTTTTT,CASSLDREGLTGELFF
NA,15,TRBJ1-3,TRBV20-1,NA,TGCAGTGCCAGTGGCGGGGGTTTGCGCGGAAACACCATATATTTT,CSASGGGLRGNTIYF
few,12,TRBJ1-2,TRBV19,NA,TGTGCCAGTACCTATCAAGACTATGGCTACACCTTC,CASTYQDYGYTF
NA,13,TRBJ1-1,TRBV12-5,TRBD1,TGTGCTAGTGGTTTGGGGACAGGGGGCAGAGCTTTCTTT,CASGLGTGGRAFF
NA,15,TRBJ2-5,TRBV10-1,TRBD2,TGCGCCAGCAGTGAGGGAGGGGCGGGGGAAGAGACCCAGTACTTC,CASSEGGAGEETQYF
NA,20,TRBJ2-1,TRBV19,NA,TGTGCCAGTAGTAGTGAGGAGGGGGCGACGGAAAATAACGCCTACAATGAGCAGTTCTTC,CASSSEEGATENNAYNEQFF
once,15,TRBJ2-3,TRBV15,NA,TGTGCCACCAGCACAGAGGACTCGCGCACAGATACGCAGTATTTT,CATSTEDSRTDTQYF
NA,14,TRBJ1-2,TRBV5-1,NA,TGCGCCAGCAGCTTGGGGTCAGGGTCGCAAGGCTACACCTTC,CASSLGSGSQGYTF
NA,21,TRBJ2-7,TRBV7-3,TRBD2,TGTGCCAGCAGCTTAGACCCCCCAGGGCCACTAGCGGGAGAAATCTCCTACGAGCAGTACTTC,CASSLDPPGPLAGEISYEQYF
NA,14,TRBJ2-7,TRBV7-6,TRBD1,TGTGCCAGCAGCTACAGGGGGCAGGCCCACGAGCAGTACTTC,CASSYRGQAHEQYF
NA,16,TRBJ1-1,TRBV3-1/TRBV3-2,TRBD1,TGTGCCAGCAGCCCCAACGAGGGGGCCCCGGGGACTGAAGCTTTCTTT,CASSPNEGAPGTEAFF